Each of the 11 T cell receptor beta chains below was sequenced from the same sample in a study of blood T cell repertoires in COVID-19. Sequencing used immunoSEQ multiplex PCR; TCRdb keeps in-frame clones, though not all of them. The data show tens of thousands of clones, with 80% to 90% seen just once and about 14% held by the top ten. Sequencing was performed on peripheral blood. These receptors originate from a man aged 65 to 85 with active or convalescent COVID-19.

The V gene is TRBV7-2, the J gene TRBJ2-3; the match to TRBD2 covers 14 bases. The V gene end was trimmed by 4 bases and the J gene end by 3 bases; junction bases not matched to a gene: 9. CDR1 SGHTA and CDR2 FQGNSA come from the germline V gene. The CDR3 consists of 18 residues. CDR3 DNA sequence: TGTGCCAGCAGCTCAGGACTAGCGGGAGGTCTGTTTACAGATACGCAGTATTTT. Translated: CASSSGLAGGLFTDTQYF.

The chain combines TRBV19 with TRBJ1-6; 7 nucleotides agree with TRBD1. The junction had 9 bases not matched to a gene; V was cut back by 5 bases and J by 5 bases. This CDR3 spans 16 amino acids. CDR1 is LNHDA and CDR2 is SQIVND in the germline V gene (reference sequence). For the CDR3, the DNA is TGTGCCAGTAGTGTCGTGACAGGGAACCATAATTCACCCCTCCACTTT. This codes for CASSVVTGNHNSPLHF.

V usage is TRBV2 and J usage is TRBJ1-6; TRBD1 agrees at 7 bases. With 6 bases clipped from V and 5 bases from J, the junction kept 7 bases outside the gene matches. Germline assignment: CDR1 SNHLY and CDR2 FYNNEI. The length of the CDR3 is 15 residues. The CDR3 here is CASRRGTEDNSPLHF. In DNA, the CDR3 is TGTGCCAGCAGGCGTGGGACAGAAGATAATTCACCCCTCCACTTT.

The V gene is TRBV28, the J gene TRBJ1-5; TRBD1 matches 7 bases. V lost 4 bases, J lost 3 bases, and 6 bases stayed unmatched. There are 15 residues in the CDR3. Germline CDR1 reads MDHEN; CDR2 reads SYDVKM. CDR3 coding DNA: TGTGCCAGCAGTTCTCGAGGGACAGACAATCAGCCCCAGCATTTT. Protein product: CASSSRGTDNQPQHF.

J is TRBJ2-3 and V is TRBV9; 13 positions agree with TRBD2. This CDR3 region has 16 residues. V gave up 4 bases and J gave up 5 bases; unmatched junction bases: 7. Germline V gives CDR1 SGDLS, CDR2 YYNGEE. The CDR3 reads CASSRGLAGSGDTQYF. The CDR3 DNA sequence: TGTGCCAGCAGCCGGGGACTAGCGGGGTCTGGAGATACGCAGTATTTT.

This chain connects TRBV5-1 to TRBJ2-5; no clear D. V was shortened by 3 bases and J by 2 bases, with 8 bases between the two germline ends. The CDR3 length is 13 residues. In germline, CDR1 is SGHRS, CDR2 YFSETQ. The CDR3 sequence: CASSYGLQETQYF. As DNA, the CDR3 is TGCGCCAGCAGCTATGGGCTGCAAGAGACCCAGTACTTC.

The rearrangement joins TRBV2 to TRBJ1-5, with 9 bases lining up with TRBD1. This CDR3 contains 15 residues. V lost 4 bases, J lost 4 bases, and 5 bases stayed unmatched. The germline V gene encodes CDR1 SNHLY and CDR2 FYNNEI. CDR3 bases: TGTGCCAGCAGTGCCGACAGGGGGGCAAATCAGCCCCAGCATTTT. Protein sequence: CASSADRGANQPQHF.

The chain joins TRBV2 to TRBJ1-2; D possibly corresponds to TRBD1 (5 bases). V gave up 3 bases and J gave up 5 bases, with 10 bases separating them. The CDR3 totals 13 residues. Germline CDR1 reads SNHLY; CDR2 reads FYNNEI. The DNA for the CDR3 is TGTGCCAGCAGTGATTTCGGACAATATGGCTACACCTTC. Translated, it gives CASSDFGQYGYTF.

With respect to this clone: At the DNA level, this CDR3 is encoded by other sequences in the same sample as well. J is TRBJ1-2 and V is TRBV5-4, with D perhaps matching TRBD1 (5 bases). This CDR3 region has 13 residues. V was shortened by 4 bases and J by 1 base, with 8 bases between the two germline ends. CDR1 SGHNT and CDR2 YYREEE come from the germline V gene (reference sequence). CDR3: CASSLDSNYGYTF. CDR3 DNA sequence: TGTGCCAGCAGCCTCGACAGTAACTATGGCTACACCTTC. The entire variable domain, with the rest obtained from reference TRBV5-4 and TRBJ1-2, is as follows: ETGVTQSPTHLIKTRGQQVTLRCSSQSGHNTVSWYQQALGQGPQFIFQYYREEENGRGNFPPRFSGLQFPNYSSELNVNALELDDSALYLCASSLDSNYGYTFGSGTRLTVV.

The chain carries TRBV19 and TRBJ1-6, with a possible D match to TRBD1 (5 bases). Germline-derived CDR1 and CDR2 are LNHDA and SQIVND (reference sequence). The CDR3 runs to 14 residues. With 3 bases removed from V and 5 bases from J, the gap between germline ends came to 8 bases. In nucleotides, the CDR3 is TGTGCCAGTAGTATTTCGGGGGATAATTCACCCCTCCACTTT. It translates to CASSISGDNSPLHF.

Only a few counts were recorded for this clone. This chain uses TRBV2 with TRBJ1-5; TRBD1 is a possible D gene (5 bases). V shed 4 bases and J shed 7 bases, with 17 bases lying between them. The CDR3 has 15 residues. Germline loops: CDR1 SNHLY, CDR2 FYNNEI. The CDR3 spells CASSVFGTTEQPQHF. The CDR3 DNA reads TGTGCCAGCAGTGTTTTTGGGACTACCGAACAGCCCCAGCATTTT.